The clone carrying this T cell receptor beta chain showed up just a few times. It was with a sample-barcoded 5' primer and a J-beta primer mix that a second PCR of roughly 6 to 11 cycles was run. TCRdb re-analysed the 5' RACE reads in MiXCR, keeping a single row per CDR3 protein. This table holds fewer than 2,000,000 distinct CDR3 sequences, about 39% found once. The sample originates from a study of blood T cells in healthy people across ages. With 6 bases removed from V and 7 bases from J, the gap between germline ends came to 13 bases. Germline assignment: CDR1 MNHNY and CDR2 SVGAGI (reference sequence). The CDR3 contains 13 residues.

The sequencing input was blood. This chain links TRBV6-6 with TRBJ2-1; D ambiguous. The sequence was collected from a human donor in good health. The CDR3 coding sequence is TGTGCCAGCAGCCTGGGAATAGGTAATGAGCAGTTCTTC. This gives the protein CASSLGIGNEQFF.